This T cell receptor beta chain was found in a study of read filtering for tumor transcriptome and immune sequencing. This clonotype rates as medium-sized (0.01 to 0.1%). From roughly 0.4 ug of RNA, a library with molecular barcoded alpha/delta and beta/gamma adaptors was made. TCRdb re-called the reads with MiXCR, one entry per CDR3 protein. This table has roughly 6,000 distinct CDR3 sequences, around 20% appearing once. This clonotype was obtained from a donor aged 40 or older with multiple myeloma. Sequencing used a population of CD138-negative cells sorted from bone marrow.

CDR3 nucleotides: TGTGCCAGCAGTCGGACACGCAGCTCCTACGAGCAGTACTTC. Its translation: CASSRTRSSYEQYF. The chain carries TRBV27 and TRBJ2-7, with D perhaps TRBD1 (5 bases). Per germline, CDR1 MNHEY and CDR2 SMNVEV (reference sequence). V was cut by 5 bases and J by 0 bases, with 11 bases left in between. This CDR3 comprises 14 residues.